The clone carrying this T cell receptor (beta chain) turned up a few times. The CDR3 covers 14 residues. The V gene's germline CDR1 is MGHRA and CDR2 YSYEKL. Trimming pared 2 bases from V and 4 bases from J, leaving 11 bases between. The sample originates from a study of patients and donors after allogeneic stem cell transplantation. TCRdb reanalysed the RT-PCR reads using MiXCR and keeps one entry per CDR3 protein. The sample holds about 960,000 distinct CDR3 sequences, about a sixth seen once. This chain joins TRBV4-1 and TRBJ1-2; no definite D call. The source of this sequence is a human donor who was either an allogeneic HSCT recipient or a stem cell or donor lymphocyte infusion donor (not recorded which). It is not recorded whose cells these are; they may come from a transplant donor. Sequencing was done on a sample of blood, either unsorted or a sorted T cell fraction (not recorded which). DNA for the CDR3: TGCGCCAGCAGCCAACCAGGACGGTCCTATGGCTACACCTTC. Protein product: CASSQPGRSYGYTF.